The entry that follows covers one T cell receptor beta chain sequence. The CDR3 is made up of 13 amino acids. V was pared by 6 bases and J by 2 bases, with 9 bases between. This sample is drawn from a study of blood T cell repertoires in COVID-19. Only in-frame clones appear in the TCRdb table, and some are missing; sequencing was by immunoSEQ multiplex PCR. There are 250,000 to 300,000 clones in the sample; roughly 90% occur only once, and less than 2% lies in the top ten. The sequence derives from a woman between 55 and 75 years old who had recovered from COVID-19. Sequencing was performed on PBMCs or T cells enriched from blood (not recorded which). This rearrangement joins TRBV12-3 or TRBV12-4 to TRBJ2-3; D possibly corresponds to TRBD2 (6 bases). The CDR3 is CASRRGTTDTQYF. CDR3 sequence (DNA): TGTGCCAGCAGGCGGGGTACCACAGATACGCAGTATTTT.